This T cell receptor beta chain stems from a study of OX40 agonist ivuxolimab in advanced cancers. The protocol was immunoSEQ multiplex PCR, while the TCRdb copy is restricted to in-frame clones and leaves out a portion. The sample carries about 17,000 clones, about four fifths recorded once. In this sample, this clone turned up once. The V segment lost 4 bases and the J segment 6 bases; nucleotides outside the gene matches: 5. Germline loops: CDR1 SEHNR, CDR2 FQNEAQ (reference sequence). This CDR3 has 14 amino acids. This sequence was found in an adult with an advanced solid tumor such as melanoma, head and neck, liver or kidney cancer. The J gene is TRBJ2-4, the V gene TRBV7-9; 8 bases match TRBD1. Sequenced material: CD4+ or CD8+ T cells sorted from blood, taken in a trial of the OX40 agonist ivuxolimab. CDR3 nucleotides: TGTGCCAGCAGCTACGCCGGGACAGGAAACATTCAGTACTTC. This sequence encodes CASSYAGTGNIQYF.